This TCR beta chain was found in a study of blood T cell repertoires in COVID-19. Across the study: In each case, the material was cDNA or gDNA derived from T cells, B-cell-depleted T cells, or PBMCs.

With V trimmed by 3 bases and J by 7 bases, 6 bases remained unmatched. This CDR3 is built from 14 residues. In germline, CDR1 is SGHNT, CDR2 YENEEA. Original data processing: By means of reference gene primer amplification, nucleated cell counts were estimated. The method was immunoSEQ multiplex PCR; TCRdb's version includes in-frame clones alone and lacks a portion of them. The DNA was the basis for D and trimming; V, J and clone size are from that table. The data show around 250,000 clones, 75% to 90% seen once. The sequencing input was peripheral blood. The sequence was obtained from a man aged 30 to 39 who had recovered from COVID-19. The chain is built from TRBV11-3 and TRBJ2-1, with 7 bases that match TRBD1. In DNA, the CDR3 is TGTGCCAGCAGCTTGGGGGACAGCCGTAATGAGCAGTTCTTC. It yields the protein CASSLGDSRNEQFF. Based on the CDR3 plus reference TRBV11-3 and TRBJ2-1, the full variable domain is EAGVVQSPRYKIIEKKQPVAFWCNPISGHNTLYWYLQNLGQGPELLIRYENEEAVDDSQLPKDRFSAERLKGVDSTLKIQPAELGDSAVYLCASSLGDSRNEQFFGPGTRLTVL.